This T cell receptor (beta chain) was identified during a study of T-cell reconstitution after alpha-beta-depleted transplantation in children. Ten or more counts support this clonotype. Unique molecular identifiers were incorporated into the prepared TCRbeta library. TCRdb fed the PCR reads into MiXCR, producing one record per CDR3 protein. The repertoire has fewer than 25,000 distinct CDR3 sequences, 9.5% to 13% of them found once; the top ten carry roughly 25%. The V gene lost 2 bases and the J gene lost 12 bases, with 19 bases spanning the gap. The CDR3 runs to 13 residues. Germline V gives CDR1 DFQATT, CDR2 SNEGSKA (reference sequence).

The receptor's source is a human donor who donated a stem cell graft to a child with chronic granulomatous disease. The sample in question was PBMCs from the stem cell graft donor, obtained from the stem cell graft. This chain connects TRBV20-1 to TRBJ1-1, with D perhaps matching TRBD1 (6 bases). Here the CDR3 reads CSARKGNEQGSFF. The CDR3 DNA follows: TGCAGTGCTAGAAAGGGGAATGAACAGGGATCTTTCTTT.